This T cell receptor beta chain appears in the sequencing data of a study of T cell repertoires in cytomegalovirus infection. Study overall: Public TCR beta signatures provided an indication of both CMV infection and a matching HLA type. Study outcomes and limitations: Dominant in the ex vivo response were TCR beta clonotypes restricted by HLA-C and specific for CMV.

TCRdb analysed the reads with MiXCR anew, one entry per CDR3 protein. The sample records approximately 700,000 distinct CDR3 sequences, under 40% being singletons. This clonotype turned up a few times. Its antigen is undetermined. Germline V CDR1 and CDR2: SGHVS, FQNEAQ. V lost 5 bases and J 3 bases, leaving 16 bases between the germline ends. There are 15 residues in the CDR3. Specimen: PBMCs. The V call is TRBV7-8, the J call TRBJ1-2; maybe TRBD1 (5 bases). This clonotype originated in a human donor in good health (CMV status not recorded). Some clones in this sample may be carry-over from other donors' samples. CDR3 in amino acids: CASSGARQGDYGYTF. The CDR3, as DNA: TGTGCCAGCAGCGGTGCCCGGCAGGGAGACTATGGCTACACCTTC.